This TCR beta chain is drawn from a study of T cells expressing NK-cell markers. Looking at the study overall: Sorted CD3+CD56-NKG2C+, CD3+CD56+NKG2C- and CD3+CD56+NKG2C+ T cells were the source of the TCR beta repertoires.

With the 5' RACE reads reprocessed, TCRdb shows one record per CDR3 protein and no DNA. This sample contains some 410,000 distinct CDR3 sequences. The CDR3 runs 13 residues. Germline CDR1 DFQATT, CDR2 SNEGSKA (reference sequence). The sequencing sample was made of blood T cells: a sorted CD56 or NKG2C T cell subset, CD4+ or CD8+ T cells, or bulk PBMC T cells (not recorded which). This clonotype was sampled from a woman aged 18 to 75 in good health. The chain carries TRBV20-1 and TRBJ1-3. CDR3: CSAGLVSGNTIYF.